The 20 T cell receptor beta chains listed next were all sequenced from one sample in a study of shared clonotypes between healthy human individuals. The repertoire was sequenced with immunoSEQ multiplex PCR; TCRdb's copy has only in-frame clones and lacks some. The sample records roughly 1,000,000 clones, approximately 78% being singletons. Sample: memory CD4+ T cells from PBMCs. Sample subset: CD45RA-negative fraction. The receptors shown here come from a man between 18 and 35 years old in good health. Some clones in this sample may be carry-over from other donors' samples.

The CDR3 region has the DNA TGTGCCAGCAGCGGGACAGGGCGGCGGCAGCCCCAGCATTTT. It encodes CASSGTGRRQPQHF. The chain recombines TRBV27 with TRBJ1-5, with 9 bases identical to TRBD1. In germline, CDR1 is MNHEY, CDR2 SMNVEV (reference sequence). V shed 6 bases and J 7 bases; nucleotides not matched to a gene: 7. The CDR3 extends over 14 amino acids.

This sequence joins TRBV9 and TRBJ1-1; D possibly corresponds to TRBD1 (6 bases). Germline CDR1 and CDR2: SGDLS and YYNGEE. The length of the CDR3 is 15 residues. The ends were cut back, 4 bases at V and 0 bases at J, with 13 bases in the middle. CDR3 loop: CASSLLGQMNTEAFF. The CDR3 coding sequence is TGTGCCAGCAGCCTTCTTGGACAGATGAACACTGAAGCTTTCTTT.

The genes are TRBV30 and TRBJ2-1, with D possibly being TRBD1 (6 bases). The CDR3 runs 13 residues. V was trimmed by 3 bases and J by 2 bases, leaving 8 bases between them. CDR1 is GTSNPN and CDR2 is SVGIG in the germline V gene (reference sequence). CDR3 loop: CAWRQGTYNEQFF. The CDR3 DNA is TGTGCCTGGAGACAGGGTACCTACAATGAGCAGTTCTTC. The entire variable domain, with the rest obtained from reference TRBV30 and TRBJ2-1, is as follows: SQTIHQWPATLVQPVGSPLSLECTVEGTSNPNLYWYRQAAGRGLQLLFYSVGIGQISSEVPQNLSASRPQDRQFILSSKKLLLSDSGFYLCAWRQGTYNEQFFGPGTRLTVL.

The rearrangement links TRBV19 to TRBJ1-1; 7 nucleotides align to TRBD1. The CDR3 runs to 15 residues. V was clipped by 0 bases and J by 5 bases; unmatched bases: 6. Germline CDR1 reads LNHDA; CDR2 reads SQIVND (reference sequence). CDR3 in DNA: TGTGCCAGTAGTATAGAGGGCAGGGGGAGGACTGAAGCTTTCTTT. This translates into CASSIEGRGRTEAFF.

This chain links TRBV6-1 with TRBJ1-3, with D uncertain. The V gene's germline CDR1 is MNHNS and CDR2 SASEGT. The CDR3 has 12 amino acids. V was clipped by 10 bases and J by 0 bases, with 7 bases between them. Here the CDR3 reads CANGPSGNTIYF. The CDR3 DNA sequence: TGTGCCAACGGTCCCTCTGGAAACACCATATATTTT.

The chain couples TRBV5-4 to TRBJ1-1; D ambiguous. Between the trimmed V and J ends, which lost 1 base and 1 base, there was a span of 8 bases. This CDR3 is 14 amino acids long. From germline, CDR1 is SGHNT and CDR2 YYREEE (reference sequence). The CDR3 reads CASSLHTKNTEAFF. CDR3 coding DNA: TGTGCCAGCAGCTTGCACACGAAGAACACTGAAGCTTTCTTT.

V and J are TRBV27 and TRBJ2-3, with TRBD2 identical over 10 bases. The ends lost 0 bases at V and 3 bases at J; junction bases unmatched: 3. The germline CDR1 and CDR2 sequences are MNHEY and SMNVEV (reference sequence). This CDR3 comprises 16 residues. The DNA of the CDR3 is TGTGCCAGCAGTTTATCCCCAGCGGGAGGGACAGATACGCAGTATTTT. Encoded protein: CASSLSPAGGTDTQYF.

V usage is TRBV28 and J usage is TRBJ1-2; D remains unclear. The CDR3 contains 15 residues. Germline V gene sequence: CDR1 MDHEN, CDR2 SYDVKM. Trimming took off 1 base at V and 1 base at J, with 10 bases between the two ends. Here the CDR3 DNA reads TGTGCCAGCAGTTTATTTGGAGCCGGTAACTATGGCTACACCTTC. It translates to CASSLFGAGNYGYTF.

The rearrangement links TRBV7-9 to TRBJ1-4; TRBD1 matches 10 bases. The CDR3 covers 15 residues. With 5 bases clipped from V and 8 bases from J, the junction kept 8 bases outside the gene matches. Germline V gene lookup returns CDR1 SEHNR and CDR2 FQNEAQ (reference sequence). This CDR3 reads CASSPRQGAGEKLFF. CDR3 DNA: TGTGCCAGCAGCCCAAGACAGGGGGCCGGAGAAAAACTGTTTTTT.

This clone was seen only a few times. The rearrangement uses TRBV28 and TRBJ1-3, with 8 bases identical to TRBD1. The CDR3 is 15 residues long. Germline V gives CDR1 MDHEN, CDR2 SYDVKM. V lost 8 bases, J lost 8 bases, and 14 bases stayed unmatched. The CDR3 sequence is CASGQAGQGEHTIYF. CDR3 in DNA: TGTGCCAGCGGCCAAGCCGGACAGGGTGAACACACCATATATTTT. Drawing the rest from reference TRBV28 and TRBJ1-3, the complete variable domain is DVKVTQSSRYLVKRTGEKVFLECVQDMDHENMFWYRQDPGLGLRLIYFSYDVKMKEKGDIPEGYSVSREKKERFSLILESASTNQTSMYLCASGQAGQGEHTIYFGEGSWLTVV.

Comments on this clone: The identical CDR3 is also encoded by other nucleotide sequences in the sample. The V and J genes are TRBV28 and TRBJ1-3; no definite D call. The germline V gene has CDR1 MDHEN and CDR2 SYDVKM. V lost 2 bases and J 0 bases, leaving 5 bases between the germline ends. The CDR3 extends over 14 amino acids. CDR3 in DNA: TGTGCCAGCAGTTTAACGGGCTCTGGAAACACCATATATTTT. Its translation: CASSLTGSGNTIYF.

The chain is built from TRBV14 and TRBJ2-1; D remains ambiguous. CDR3 size: 13 residues. Germline-derived CDR1 and CDR2 are SGHDN and FVKESK. Trimming pared 5 bases from V and 3 bases from J, leaving 8 bases between. The DNA for the CDR3 is TGTGCCAGCAGCTTTAGGCACTACAATGAGCAGTTCTTC. This encodes CASSFRHYNEQFF.

The rearrangement joins TRBV2 to TRBJ1-1; D might be TRBD1 (6 bases). This CDR3 has 13 residues. V lost 8 bases and J 7 bases, leaving 17 bases between the germline ends. Per germline, CDR1 SNHLY and CDR2 FYNNEI. The CDR3 loop is CASSGQSVREAFF. CDR3 DNA: TGTGCCAGCTCCGGACAGTCGGTTCGTGAAGCTTTCTTT. Full variable domain (outside the CDR3, taken from reference TRBV2 and TRBJ1-1): EPEVTQTPSHQVTQMGQEVILRCVPISNHLYFYWYRQILGQKVEFLVSFYNNEISEKSEIFDDQFSVERPDGSNFTLKIRSTKLEDSAMYFCASSGQSVREAFFGQGTRLTVV.

The chain has TRBV28 and TRBJ2-1; 8 positions agree with TRBD2. The germline V gene encodes CDR1 MDHEN and CDR2 SYDVKM. With V trimmed by 5 bases and J by 6 bases, 9 bases remained unmatched. The CDR3 covers 15 residues. The CDR3 reads CASSRAGAPVNEQFF. The CDR3 DNA sequence: TGTGCCAGCAGTCGAGCGGGAGCCCCCGTCAATGAGCAGTTCTTC.

V usage is TRBV28 and J usage is TRBJ1-1; a weak D match, TRBD1 (6 bases). This CDR3 is 13 amino acids long. The germline gives CDR1 MDHEN, CDR2 SYDVKM. The germline V and J ends were trimmed by 2 bases and 6 bases, with 10 bases remaining between them. The CDR3 DNA is TGTGCCAGCAGTTTAATGGGGGGCGCTGAAGCTTTCTTT. It is translated as CASSLMGGAEAFF. Supplemented by reference TRBV28 and TRBJ1-1, the full variable domain reads DVKVTQSSRYLVKRTGEKVFLECVQDMDHENMFWYRQDPGLGLRLIYFSYDVKMKEKGDIPEGYSVSREKKERFSLILESASTNQTSMYLCASSLMGGAEAFFGQGTRLTVV.

The gene calls are TRBV7-9 and TRBJ1-5; 7 bases line up with TRBD1. CDR3 size: 14 residues. The V gene's germline CDR1 is SEHNR and CDR2 FQNEAQ (reference sequence). After removal of 5 bases from V and 3 bases from J, the junction contained 4 bases not matched to a gene. The DNA of the CDR3 is TGTGCCAGCAGCGTTGGGACAGACAATCAGCCCCAGCATTTT. Protein product: CASSVGTDNQPQHF.

The CDR3 coding sequence is TGTGCCAGCAGCTTACAGGGGGCGAGCGCTGAAGCTTTCTTT. The encoded protein is CASSLQGASAEAFF. The J gene is TRBJ1-1, the V gene TRBV28; 9 positions agree with TRBD1. V lost 6 bases, J lost 6 bases, and 8 bases stayed unmatched. The CDR3 is made up of 14 amino acids. Looked up from germline, CDR1 is MDHEN and CDR2 is SYDVKM.

The CDR3: CASSIAPGTYEQYF. CDR3 sequence (DNA): TGTGCCAGTAGTATAGCACCAGGGACCTACGAGCAGTACTTC. The chain employs TRBV19 and TRBJ2-7; TRBD1 is a possible D gene (5 bases). The CDR3 has 14 residues. Germline assignment: CDR1 LNHDA and CDR2 SQIVND (reference sequence). Trimming removed 1 base at V and 2 bases at J, with 9 bases between.

This clone is a singleton in its sample. The chain is built from TRBV28 and TRBJ1-4; 8 bases agree with TRBD1. The V segment lost 9 bases and the J segment 2 bases; nucleotides outside the gene matches: 5. The germline gives CDR1 MDHEN, CDR2 SYDVKM. This CDR3 is 14 amino acids long. The CDR3 reads CASCQGATNEKLFF. CDR3 sequence (DNA): TGTGCCAGTTGCCAGGGGGCGACTAATGAAAAACTGTTTTTT.

The J gene is TRBJ2-2, the V gene TRBV7-2; D assignment may be TRBD1 or TRBD2 (5 bases each). The CDR3 loop spans 14 amino acids. The germline V gene has CDR1 SGHTA and CDR2 FQGNSA. V was clipped by 8 bases and J by 5 bases, with 15 bases between them. DNA of the CDR3: TGTGCCAGCCATGTGGGGGTGGGAACCGGGGAGCTGTTTTTT. Translating it yields CASHVGVGTGELFF. The full variable domain, with the rest looked up from reference TRBV7-2 and TRBJ2-2, is GAGVSQSPSNKVTEKGKDVELRCDPISGHTALYWYRQSLGQGLEFLIYFQGNSAPDKSGLPSDRFSAERTGGSVSTLTIQRTQQEDSAVYLCASHVGVGTGELFFGEGSRLTVL.